This TCR beta chain was retrieved from a study of Ad26.COV2.S vaccination and SARS-CoV-2 variants. Sample treatment: around 19 received Ad26.COV2.S at low or high dose, single or two shots; several received placebo; per-sample allocation not given. It was on day 63 after the first vaccine or placebo injection that samples were taken. The table lists this clone with a few counts. This CDR3 contains 14 residues. The data were produced by immunoSEQ multiplex PCR, yet TCRdb's version contains in-frame clones alone and is incomplete. In the table there are 200,000 to 300,000 clones, around 90% of which are singletons.

This material consisted of peripheral blood, taken in a trial of Ad26.COV2.S vaccine versus placebo. This chain joins TRBV12-2 and TRBJ1-1; the table's D gene call, TRBD1, was not cross checked with the DNA. TRBV12-2 is a listed pseudogene. The TCR sequence derives from a person aged 18-60 years who received the Ad26.COV2.S COVID-19 vaccine or a placebo. The CDR3 loop reads CASRPAQGESEAFF. The CDR3 nucleotides read TGTGCAAGTCGCCCCGCGCAGGGGGAGAGTGAAGCTTTCTTT.